This T cell receptor (beta chain) was identified during a study of cytomegalovirus exposure and HLA in healthy donors. Points on this clone: What it binds is not known.

PCR primers comprised 60 Vbeta and 13 Jbeta primers. Measured with immunoSEQ multiplex PCR; TCRdb has only the in-frame clones, and not every one. The sample holds approximately 150,000 clones; over 75% are singletons and the top ten take less than 3%. Overall study findings and caveats: CMV serostatus was the sole immune exposure data available.

This CDR3 is 15 amino acids long. CDR1 and CDR2 (germline): MNHEY, SVGAGI. V lost 8 bases and J lost 4, with 17 bases in between. This TCR came from a male donor in good health and CMV-seronegative. This chain joins TRBV6-5 and TRBJ2-2, with D perhaps matching TRBD2 (5 bases). Sequencing was performed on PBMCs. CDR3 DNA: TGTGCCAGCCAACGCCCGGGGTCGGGCACCGGGGAGCTGTTTTTT. This encodes CASQRPGSGTGELFF.